The 26 T cell receptor beta chains below all came from one sample that was sequenced in a study of response to subunit inactivated influenza vaccine. TCRdb analysed the RT-PCR reads with MiXCR anew, one entry per CDR3 protein. In the table there are around 200,000 distinct CDR3 sequences, around a tenth of which are singletons. The specimen comprised non-naive T cells sorted from PBMCs, sampled on the day of vaccination. These receptors were collected from a man aged 50 or older who received an inactivated influenza vaccine.

This clonotype was counted only a few times. The V gene is TRBV20-1, the J gene TRBJ2-5; tentatively, D is TRBD1 or TRBD2 (5 bases each). Trimming took 5 bases from V and 5 from J, leaving 21 bases between them. Germline CDR1 and CDR2: DFQATT and SNEGSKA (reference sequence). The CDR3 length is 15 residues. The CDR3, as DNA: TGCAGTGCTGGGGACCTTAGGGCCGTGGGGGAGACCCAGTACTTC. This translates into CSAGDLRAVGETQYF.

There are many counts of this clonotype. The chain has TRBV5-1 and TRBJ2-1, with 8 bases matching TRBD1. Unmatched junction bases numbered 11, after V lost 3 bases and J lost 6 bases. CDR3 size: 16 residues. CDR1 is SGHRS and CDR2 is YFSETQ in the germline V gene. The CDR3 here is CASSSIRNTGGNEQFF. CDR3 sequence (DNA): TGCGCCAGCAGCTCGATCCGCAACACAGGGGGCAATGAGCAGTTCTTC.

This clonotype came up a few times. The chain recombines TRBV29-1 with TRBJ1-2, with TRBD1 matching 7 bases. Germline V lookup: CDR1 SQVTM, CDR2 ANQGSEA. After removal of 7 bases from V and 5 bases from J, the junction contained 7 bases not matched to a gene. CDR3 length: 12 amino acids. Written as DNA, the CDR3 is TGCAGCGCCTGGGACAGCAAATATGGCTACACCTTC. Residues: CSAWDSKYGYTF. The full variable domain, completed using reference TRBV29-1 and TRBJ1-2, is SAVISQKPSRDICQRGTSLTIQCQVDSQVTMMFWYRQQPGQSLTLIATANQGSEATYESGFVIDKFPISRPNLTFSTLTVSNMSPEDSSIYLCSAWDSKYGYTFGSGTRLTVV.

This clonotype was picked up many times. The V gene is TRBV12-3 or TRBV12-4, the J gene TRBJ1-4; 7 bases line up with TRBD1. V gave up 5 bases and J gave up 10 bases; unmatched junction bases: 7. This CDR3 is built from 13 residues. The CDR3 spells CASSVRQGSKLFF. The DNA of the CDR3 is TGTGCCAGCAGTGTACGACAGGGCTCAAAACTGTTTTTT.

J is TRBJ2-7 and V is TRBV6-1; D possibly matches TRBD1 or TRBD2 (6 bases each). V shed 4 bases and J shed 6 bases, with 19 bases lying between them. The CDR3 is made up of 15 amino acids. The germline gives CDR1 MNHNS, CDR2 SASEGT. For the CDR3, the DNA is TGTGCCAGCAGTGGGCACCGGGACAAGGGGGGCGAGCAGTACTTC. Amino acids: CASSGHRDKGGEQYF.

This clonotype was detected many times. V is TRBV20-1 and J is TRBJ2-2, with unresolved D. The CDR3 is 14 residues long. Trimming removed 1 base from V and 4 bases from J, with 10 bases in between. Germline V gene lookup returns CDR1 DFQATT and CDR2 SNEGSKA (reference sequence). CDR3 coding DNA: TGCAGTGCTAGAGCCCGAGGAGTCACCGGGGAGCTGTTTTTT. Translating gives CSARARGVTGELFF.

This clonotype was detected only a few times. The V gene is TRBV25-1, the J gene TRBJ2-4; tentatively, D is TRBD2 (5 bases). V was trimmed by 2 bases and J by 0 bases, leaving 11 bases between them. Germline values: CDR1 MGHDK, CDR2 SYGVNS. The CDR3 is 16 residues long. The CDR3 spells CASSEAGDIAKNIQYF. The CDR3 DNA is TGTGCCAGCAGTGAAGCCGGGGATATAGCCAAAAACATTCAGTACTTC. Variable domain in full (rest from reference TRBV25-1 and TRBJ2-4): EADIYQTPRYLVIGTGKKITLECSQTMGHDKMYWYQQDPGMELHLIHYSYGVNSTEKGDLSSESTVSRIRTEHFPLTLESARPSHTSQYLCASSEAGDIAKNIQYFGAGTRLSVL.

This clonotype has a count of ten or more. The V call is TRBV3-1, the J call TRBJ2-1; D unclear. From germline, CDR1 is LGHDT and CDR2 YNNKEL (reference sequence). CDR3 length: 18 residues. V dropped 3 bases and J dropped 0 bases, with 18 bases sitting between them. CDR3 DNA: TGTGCCAGCAGCCAGGTCTTAAGGTTGCAGCGCTCCTACAATGAGCAGTTCTTC. Protein: CASSQVLRLQRSYNEQFF.

This clonotype was seen only a few times. This sequence joins TRBV6-1 and TRBJ2-2, with 9 bases lining up with TRBD1. Germline V CDR1 and CDR2: MNHNS, SASEGT. This CDR3 comprises 16 residues. Unmatched junction bases numbered 8, after V lost 6 bases and J lost 3 bases. CDR3 region: CASRFGTGRDTGELFF. The CDR3 nucleotides read TGTGCCAGCAGATTCGGGACAGGGCGGGACACCGGGGAGCTGTTTTTT.

This clonotype was seen at least ten times. The V and J genes are TRBV5-1 and TRBJ2-1; 9 positions match TRBD1. Per germline, CDR1 SGHRS and CDR2 YFSETQ. V shed 0 bases, J shed 5 bases, and the junction held 9 bases outside the gene matches. This CDR3 spans 17 amino acids. The CDR3 is CASSLASGTGRNNEQFF. In DNA, the CDR3 is TGCGCCAGCAGCTTGGCTTCAGGGACAGGGAGGAACAATGAGCAGTTCTTC. Complete variable domain (other parts from reference TRBV5-1 and TRBJ2-1): KAGVTQTPRYLIKTRGQQVTLSCSPISGHRSVSWYQQTPGQGLQFLFEYFSETQRNKGNFPGRFSGRQFSNSRSEMNVSTLELGDSALYLCASSLASGTGRNNEQFFGPGTRLTVL.

The chain recombines TRBV7-2 with TRBJ2-3, with TRBD2 as a possible D gene (6 bases). Germline values: CDR1 SGHTA, CDR2 FQGNSA. The V end was cut by 8 bases, the J end by 2 bases, with 14 bases between. This CDR3 spans 14 amino acids. CDR3 loop: CASRSAGNTDTQYF. CDR3 nucleotides: TGTGCCAGCCGGTCGGCGGGAAACACAGATACGCAGTATTTT. Based on the CDR3 plus reference TRBV7-2 and TRBJ2-3, the full variable domain is GAGVSQSPSNKVTEKGKDVELRCDPISGHTALYWYRQSLGQGLEFLIYFQGNSAPDKSGLPSDRFSAERTGGSVSTLTIQRTQQEDSAVYLCASRSAGNTDTQYFGPGTRLTVL.

In DNA form, the CDR3 reads TGTGCCATCAGTTCCGGGACAAACCTCTACGAGCAGTACTTC. The encoded protein is CAISSGTNLYEQYF. The V call is TRBV10-3, the J call TRBJ2-7; weak D call: TRBD1 (6 bases). V was pared by 5 bases and J by 3 bases, with 14 bases between. CDR1 is ENHRY, CDR2 SYGVKD, per germline. This CDR3 comprises 14 residues.

Many counts were recorded for this clonotype. The rearrangement joins TRBV29-1 to TRBJ2-7; 8 positions agree with TRBD1. CDR1 is SQVTM and CDR2 is ANQGSEA in the germline V gene. V lost 1 base, J lost 3 bases, and 5 bases stayed unmatched. The CDR3 covers 14 residues. CDR3 sequence: CSVEAHDRGYEQYF. In DNA, the CDR3 is TGCAGCGTTGAAGCTCATGACAGGGGCTACGAGCAGTACTTC.

This clonotype was found a few times. The chain's CDR3 is CASSSRDRDDTGELFF. In DNA form, the CDR3 reads TGTGCCAGCAGCTCAAGGGACAGGGACGACACCGGGGAGCTGTTTTTT. The V and J genes are TRBV11-2 and TRBJ2-2; the match to TRBD1 covers 9 bases. Losses at the gene ends were 4 bases for V and 3 bases for J; bases not matched to a gene: 6. This CDR3 region has 16 residues. CDR1 is SGHAT, CDR2 FQNNGV, per germline.

This clonotype was seen ten or more times. V gene TRBV6-2 or TRBV6-3 combines with J gene TRBJ2-2, with 7 bases fitting TRBD1. Germline trimming cut 4 bases from V and 6 bases from J; bases unmatched to any gene: 20. This CDR3 has 19 residues. Germline assignment: CDR1 MNHEY and CDR2 SVGEGT. The CDR3 loop is CASSSRSTPGQHVAGELFF. As DNA, the CDR3 is TGTGCCAGCAGTTCAAGATCAACCCCGGGACAGCATGTAGCCGGGGAGCTGTTTTTT.

The chain links TRBV6-5 to TRBJ2-7; 7 bases line up with TRBD1. The germline gives CDR1 MNHEY, CDR2 SVGAGI. The CDR3 length is 15 residues. J lost 3 bases, V lost 4 bases, and 9 bases had no gene match. Written as DNA, the CDR3 is TGTGCCAGCAGTTTGACCGGGACAGCCGGCTACGAGCAGTACTTC. Encoded protein: CASSLTGTAGYEQYF.

The sample holds many counts of this clonotype. The V and J genes are TRBV20-1 and TRBJ2-1, with D tentatively TRBD1 (5 bases). CDR1 and CDR2 from the germline V gene are DFQATT and SNEGSKA (reference sequence). The CDR3 consists of 12 residues. Trimming removed 5 bases at V and 0 bases at J, with 5 bases between. The CDR3 bases are TGCAGTGCTGGACACTCCTACAATGAGCAGTTCTTC. Protein product: CSAGHSYNEQFF.

There are many counts of this clonotype. This rearrangement joins TRBV6-1 to TRBJ1-1, with a weak D call TRBD1 (6 bases). V was cut by 10 bases and J by 5 bases, with 17 bases left in between. Germline lookup yields CDR1 MNHNS and CDR2 SASEGT. The CDR3 is 13 amino acids. CDR3 nucleotide sequence: TGTGCCACCACAGTAACCAGGGGTACTGAAGCTTTCTTT. It is translated as CATTVTRGTEAFF.

This clonotype came up a few times. Written as DNA, the CDR3 is TGTGCCAGCAGCCAATCCTCGACTAGCGGGAGAATAGGGGAGACCCAGTACTTC. Amino acids: CASSQSSTSGRIGETQYF. The rearrangement joins TRBV4-2 to TRBJ2-5; 12 positions match TRBD2. CDR3 length: 18 amino acids. V lost 2 bases to trimming and J lost 5 bases; unmatched junction nucleotides: 12. CDR1 LGHNA and CDR2 YNFKEQ come from the germline V gene.

J is TRBJ1-2 and V is TRBV9, with TRBD1 as a possible D gene (6 bases). The ends were cut back, 1 base at V and 2 bases at J, with 12 bases in the middle. The CDR3 is 15 residues long. Germline-derived CDR1 and CDR2 are SGDLS and YYNGEE. The chain's CDR3 is CASSVNREENYGYTF. The CDR3 bases are TGTGCCAGCAGCGTAAACAGGGAGGAGAACTATGGCTACACCTTC.

The sample holds a few counts of this clonotype. This chain links TRBV5-1 with TRBJ2-7; 7 bases agree with TRBD1. V was pared by 3 bases and J by 2 bases, with 5 bases of the junction left unmatched. The CDR3 length is 14 residues. Germline loops: CDR1 SGHRS, CDR2 YFSETQ. The CDR3 sequence is CASSWDSLTYEQYF. CDR3 bases: TGCGCCAGCAGCTGGGACAGCCTAACCTACGAGCAGTACTTC.

The J gene is TRBJ2-7, the V gene TRBV6-2 or TRBV6-3, with a weak D call TRBD1 (6 bases). Germline V gene data show CDR1 as MNHEY and CDR2 as SVGEGT. The CDR3 runs 16 residues. The V end lost 5 bases, the J end lost 3 bases, and 20 bases lay between the germline ends. This chain's CDR3 is CASSTLQPDRSYEQYF. The CDR3, as DNA: TGTGCCAGCAGTACTCTTCAACCCGACAGGAGCTACGAGCAGTACTTC.

This clonotype was recorded at least ten times. The chain recombines TRBV6-5 with TRBJ1-3, with 8 positions matching TRBD1. Germline assignment: CDR1 MNHEY and CDR2 SVGAGI. The CDR3 loop spans 14 amino acids. The junction had 1 base not matched to a gene; V was cut back by 2 bases and J by 4 bases. In DNA, the CDR3 is TGTGCCAGCAGTTACAGGACAGGGGGAAACACCATATATTTT. This encodes CASSYRTGGNTIYF.

The sample holds many counts of this clonotype. This chain connects TRBV29-1 to TRBJ2-7; the D call may be TRBD1 or TRBD2 (7 bases each). V dropped 0 bases and J dropped 4 bases, with 22 bases sitting between them. The CDR3 runs 17 residues. Germline V gives CDR1 SQVTM, CDR2 ANQGSEA. The DNA of the CDR3 is TGCAGCGTTGAAGATAAAACAGGGGAGGGTCTGGCGTACGAGCAGTACTTC. It is translated as CSVEDKTGEGLAYEQYF.

The J gene is TRBJ2-1, the V gene TRBV20-1, with 15 bases aligning to TRBD2. The CDR3 extends over 15 amino acids. The V and J ends lost 3 bases and 9 bases, in that order; junction bases with no gene match: 6. CDR1 is DFQATT and CDR2 is SNEGSKA in the germline V gene (reference sequence). This CDR3 reads CSARNPGLAGGEQFF. As DNA, the CDR3 is TGCAGTGCTAGGAACCCGGGACTAGCGGGAGGTGAGCAGTTCTTC.

The J gene is TRBJ1-4, the V gene TRBV15; TRBD1 might be the D (6 bases). The germline V and J ends were trimmed by 8 bases and 11 bases, with 21 bases remaining between them. Looked up from germline, CDR1 is LNHNV and CDR2 is YYDKDF (reference sequence). This CDR3 spans 14 amino acids. CDR3 nucleotide sequence: TGTGCCACCGGAAAACAGGGTCAAGGCTTTAAACTGTTTTTT. Its protein is CATGKQGQGFKLFF.